This T cell receptor beta chain emerged from a study of graft-versus-host responses after intestinal transplantation. Study-wide results and caveats: GvH clones detected in recipient marrow included some appearing first in ileum or blood.

The data were produced by immunoSEQ multiplex PCR, yet TCRdb's version contains in-frame clones alone and is incomplete. The table lists tens of thousands of clones, 92% of them singletons. Of note for this clone: Its antigen remains unidentified.

This material consisted of PBMCs, taken 98 days after intestinal transplantation. This TCR was sampled from a human patient who received an intestinal transplant, so some T cells may come from the graft donor.

The CDR3 loop is CASSPLFHTEAFF. In DNA form, the CDR3 reads TGTGCCAGCAGCCCCCTTTTTCACACTGAAGCTTTCTTT. V is TRBV5-4 and J is TRBJ1-1; D is undetermined. The V gene lost 4 bases and the J gene lost 3 bases, with 10 bases spanning the gap. The CDR3 contains 13 residues. Germline assignment: CDR1 SGHNT and CDR2 YYREEE (reference sequence).